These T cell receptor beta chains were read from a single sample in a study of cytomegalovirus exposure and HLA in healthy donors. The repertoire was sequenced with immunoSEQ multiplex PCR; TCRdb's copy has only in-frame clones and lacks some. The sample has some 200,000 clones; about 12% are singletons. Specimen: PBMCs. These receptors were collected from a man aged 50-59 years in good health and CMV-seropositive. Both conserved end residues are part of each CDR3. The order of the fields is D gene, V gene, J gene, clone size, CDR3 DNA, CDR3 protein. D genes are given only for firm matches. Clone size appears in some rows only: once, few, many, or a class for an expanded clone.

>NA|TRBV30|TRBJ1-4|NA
TGTGCCTGGAGTGTACTGAGGGCGCTTAATGAAAAACTGTTTTTT
CAWSVLRALNEKLFF
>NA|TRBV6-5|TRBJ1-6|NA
TGTGCCAGCAGTTACTCGGAACAGTCCTTAAATCCCCTCCACTTT
CASSYSEQSLNPLHF
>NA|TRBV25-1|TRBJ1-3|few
TGTGCCAGCAGTGATCCCACAGGTAGCTCTGGAAACACCATATATTTT
CASSDPTGSSGNTIYF
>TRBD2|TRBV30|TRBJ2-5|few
TGTGCCTGGAGTGTAACGCTAGCGGGCTGGGAGACCCAGTACTTC
CAWSVTLAGWETQYF
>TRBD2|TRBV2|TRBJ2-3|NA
TGTGCCAGCATATCTAGCGGGGTCCTCACAGATACGCAGTATTTT
CASISSGVLTDTQYF
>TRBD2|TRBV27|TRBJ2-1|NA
TGTGCCAGCCGGACTAGCGGGGGTAATGAGCAGTTCTTC
CASRTSGGNEQFF
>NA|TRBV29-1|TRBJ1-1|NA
TGCAGCGTTGTGCGGGGGGCCACTGAAGCTTTCTTT
CSVVRGATEAFF
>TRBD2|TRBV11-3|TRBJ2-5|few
TGTGCCAGCAGCTTAGCGGCTAGCGGGCCCCCATGGGAGACCCAGTACTTC
CASSLAASGPPWETQYF
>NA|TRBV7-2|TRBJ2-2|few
TGTGCCAGCAGCTTAGGCGCGGGGGCGAAAGGATGGGCCGGGGAGCTGTTTTTT
CASSLGAGAKGWAGELFF
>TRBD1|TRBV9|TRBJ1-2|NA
TGTGCCAGCAGCGCAGGGGGGGGCTACACCTTC
CASSAGGGYTF
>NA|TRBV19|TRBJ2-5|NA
TGTGCCAGCCAAGCAAACGAGGGTGGGACCCAGTACTTC
CASQANEGGTQYF
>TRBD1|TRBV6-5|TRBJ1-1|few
TGTGCCAGCAGTACCCGTCACAGGGGTGAGGCTGAAGCTTTCTTT
CASSTRHRGEAEAFF
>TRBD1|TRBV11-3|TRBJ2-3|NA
TGTGCCAGCAGCTTGAGGGGGCAGGCAGATACGCAGTATTTT
CASSLRGQADTQYF
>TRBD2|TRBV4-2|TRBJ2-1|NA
TGTGCCAGCAGCCAACAAGCGGGGGGGCTTTACAATGAGCAGTTCTTC
CASSQQAGGLYNEQFF
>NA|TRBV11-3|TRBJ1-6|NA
TGTGCCAGCAGCGTAAACAGCAAAAATAATTCACCCCTCCACTTT
CASSVNSKNNSPLHF
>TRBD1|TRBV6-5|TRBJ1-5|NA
TGTGCCAGCAGTCGCTCGGACAGGCATCAGCCCCAGCATTTT
CASSRSDRHQPQHF
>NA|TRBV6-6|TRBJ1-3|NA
TGTGCCAGCAGTGGAGGATCCTCCTCTGGAAACACCATATATTTT
CASSGGSSSGNTIYF
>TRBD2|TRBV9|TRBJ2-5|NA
TGTGCCAGCAGCGTAGCGGGAGGCGGCTCCGGAGAGACCCAGTACTTC
CASSVAGGGSGETQYF
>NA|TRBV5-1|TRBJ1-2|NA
TGCGCCAGCAGCTTGGGATCGGAGGGGACTGCGGTATTAGCTAACTATGGCTACACCTTC
CASSLGSEGTAVLANYGYTF
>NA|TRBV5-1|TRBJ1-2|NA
TGCGCCAGCAGCTCGGACAGTCTATATGGCTACACCTTC
CASSSDSLYGYTF
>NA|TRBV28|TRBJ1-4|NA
TGTGCCAGCAGGCCCGGCGGGGGGTGGGAAAAACTGTTTTTT
CASRPGGGWEKLFF
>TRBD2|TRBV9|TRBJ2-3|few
TGTGCCAGCACCCTAGCGGGGCAAACCTCCGATACGCAGTATTTT
CASTLAGQTSDTQYF
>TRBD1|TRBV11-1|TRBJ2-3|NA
TGTGCCAGCAGCTTAGTTCTTGGACAGGGGGGCACAGATACGCAGTATTTT
CASSLVLGQGGTDTQYF
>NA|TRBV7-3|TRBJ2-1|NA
TGTGCCAGCAGTTTAACACGGAGCAATGAGCAGTTCTTC
CASSLTRSNEQFF
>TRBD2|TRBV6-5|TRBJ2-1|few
TGTGCCAGCAGTCTAGCGGGGGCTACCTACAATGAGCAGTTCTTC
CASSLAGATYNEQFF
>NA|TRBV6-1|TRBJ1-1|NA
TGTGCCAGCAGTGGGGTAGACAGTCCCGACACTGAAGCTTTCTTT
CASSGVDSPDTEAFF
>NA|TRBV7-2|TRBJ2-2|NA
TGTGCCAGCAGCTTAGTTGTGACAAAGAACACCGGGGAGCTGTTTTTT
CASSLVVTKNTGELFF
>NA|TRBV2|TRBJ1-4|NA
TGTGCCAGCAGGGTCCGGGTCCTTCAGGAAAAACTGTTTTTT
CASRVRVLQEKLFF
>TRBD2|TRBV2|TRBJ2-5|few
TGCGCCAGCAGCCCACTAGCGGGGGGGCCCGGGGAGACCCAGTACTTC
CASSPLAGGPGETQYF
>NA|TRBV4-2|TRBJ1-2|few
TGTGCCAGCAGCACACAGGAAAATGGCTACACCTTC
CASSTQENGYTF
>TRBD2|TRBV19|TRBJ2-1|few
TGTGCCAGTAGTATCCTAGCGGGGGGCGGTGAGCAGTTCTTC
CASSILAGGGEQFF
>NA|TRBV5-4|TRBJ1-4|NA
TGTGCCAGCAGCTTGGACGGTGAAAAACTGTTTTTT
CASSLDGEKLFF
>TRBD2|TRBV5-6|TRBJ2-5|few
TGTGCCAGCAGCTTTCGGGGGACTAGCGGTCAAGAGACCCAGTACTTC
CASSFRGTSGQETQYF
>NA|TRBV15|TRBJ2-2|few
TGTGCCACCAGCATTAGATCGAACACCGGGGAGCTGTTTTTT
CATSIRSNTGELFF
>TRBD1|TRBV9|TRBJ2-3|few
TGTGCCAGCAGCTTTCCAGGGGGCGATACGCAGTATTTT
CASSFPGGDTQYF
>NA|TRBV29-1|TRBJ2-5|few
TGCAGCGTAGGGAGGGAGACCCAGTACTTC
CSVGRETQYF
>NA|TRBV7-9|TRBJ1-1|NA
TGTGCCAGCAGCCCCCTCAGGAACACACAAGCAGAAGCTTTCTTT
CASSPLRNTQAEAFF
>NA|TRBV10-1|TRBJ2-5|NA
TGCGCCAGCAGTGACCCGGGGACAACACAAGAGACCCAGTACTTC
CASSDPGTTQETQYF
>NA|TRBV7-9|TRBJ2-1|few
TGTGCCAGCAGCTCGCATGCCCGTGGGCAGTACAATGAGCAGTTCTTC
CASSSHARGQYNEQFF
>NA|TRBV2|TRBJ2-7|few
TGTGCCAGCAGATGGGGGCGCGAGCAGTACTTC
CASRWGREQYF
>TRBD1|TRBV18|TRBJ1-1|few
TGTGCCAGCTCCGCGACAGGGGCGAACACTGAAGCTTTCTTT
CASSATGANTEAFF
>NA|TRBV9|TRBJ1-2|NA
TGTGCCAGCAGCGAGACACCTCTGGATGGCTACACCTTC
CASSETPLDGYTF
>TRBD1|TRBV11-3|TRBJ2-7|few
TGTGCCAGCAGCCACCGCGGACAGGGGGGCTACGAGCAGTACTTC
CASSHRGQGGYEQYF